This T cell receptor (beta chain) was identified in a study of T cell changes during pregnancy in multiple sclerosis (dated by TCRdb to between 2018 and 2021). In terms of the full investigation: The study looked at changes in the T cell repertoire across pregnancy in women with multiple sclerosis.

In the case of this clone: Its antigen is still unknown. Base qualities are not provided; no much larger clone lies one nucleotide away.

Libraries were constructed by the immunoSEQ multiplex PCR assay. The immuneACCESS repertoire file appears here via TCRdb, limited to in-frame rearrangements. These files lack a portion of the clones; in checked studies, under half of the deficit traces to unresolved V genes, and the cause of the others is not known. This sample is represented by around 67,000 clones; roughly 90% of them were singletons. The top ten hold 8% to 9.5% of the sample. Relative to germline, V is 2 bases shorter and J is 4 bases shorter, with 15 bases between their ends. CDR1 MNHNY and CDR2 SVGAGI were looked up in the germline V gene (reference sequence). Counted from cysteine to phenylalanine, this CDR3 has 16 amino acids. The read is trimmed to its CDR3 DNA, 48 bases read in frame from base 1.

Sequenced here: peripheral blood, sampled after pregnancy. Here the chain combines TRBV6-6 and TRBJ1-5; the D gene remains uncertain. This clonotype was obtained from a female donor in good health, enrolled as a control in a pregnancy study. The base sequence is TGTGCCAGCAGTTACGTCTCCGCAGCGGGAAATCAGCCCCAGCATTTT. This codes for CASSYVSAAGNQPQHF.